Given below is one T cell receptor (beta chain) in context. Its antigen is unidentified. These data come from a study of cytomegalovirus exposure and HLA in healthy donors. Study conclusions and caveats: In a later analysis, at a false discovery rate of 0.05, about 16,000 TCR beta sequences matched HLA alleles. Across donors, presence/absence analyses took sequencing depth to be roughly uniform. The study listed some 160 cytomegalovirus-associated TCR beta chains.

Both 60 Vbeta primers and 13 Jbeta primers went into the PCR. Profiled with immunoSEQ multiplex PCR; TCRdb holds only in-frame clones, not every one. Among 200,000 to 250,000 clones, 82% were seen once, and the ten largest hold 5% to 6.5%. The clonotype originates from a woman in her thirties or forties in good health and CMV-seropositive. The sample was PBMCs.

In nucleotides, the CDR3 is TGTGCCAGCAGCCGAGACAGGGCTAACACCATATATTTT. Its translation is CASSRDRANTIYF. V is TRBV7-2 and J is TRBJ1-3; 7 bases are a match to TRBD1. The junction had 5 bases not matched to a gene; V was cut back by 5 bases and J by 7 bases. Germline V gene sequence: CDR1 SGHTA, CDR2 FQGNSA. The CDR3 totals 13 residues.